The TCR beta chain described here comes from a study of shared clonotypes between healthy human individuals. Study summary: Serving as donors were a couple of women and a few men, whose ages spanned 18 to 49. Study results and limitations: Generation of non-shared clonotypes was less probable than generation of clonotypes shared by all four donors. In a handful of donors, around 5% of naive CD4 clonotypes appeared in common.

In replicate PCRs of sorted subsets, roughly 200 ng DNA, about 29,000 T cell genomes, was used. The data were produced by immunoSEQ multiplex PCR, yet TCRdb's version contains in-frame clones alone and is incomplete. The sample has 2 million to 2.5 million clones, over 90% seen once. Germline CDR1 and CDR2: SGHAT and FQNNGV. CDR3 length: 16 amino acids. V lost 3 bases and J lost 9; bases outside the gene matches: 11. As for this clone: No antigen is known for it.

The receptor was isolated from a man between 18 and 29 years old in good health. Some clones in this sample may be carry-over from other donors' samples. The material sequenced was naive CD4+ T cells from PBMCs. Subset given: CD45RA+ positively selected. The V and J genes are TRBV11-2 and TRBJ2-1, with TRBD2 identical over 10 bases. The CDR3 nucleotides are TGTGCCAGCAGCTTTGCGGTTCGAGCGGGAGGGGGTGAGCAGTTCTTC. It codes for CASSFAVRAGGGEQFF.